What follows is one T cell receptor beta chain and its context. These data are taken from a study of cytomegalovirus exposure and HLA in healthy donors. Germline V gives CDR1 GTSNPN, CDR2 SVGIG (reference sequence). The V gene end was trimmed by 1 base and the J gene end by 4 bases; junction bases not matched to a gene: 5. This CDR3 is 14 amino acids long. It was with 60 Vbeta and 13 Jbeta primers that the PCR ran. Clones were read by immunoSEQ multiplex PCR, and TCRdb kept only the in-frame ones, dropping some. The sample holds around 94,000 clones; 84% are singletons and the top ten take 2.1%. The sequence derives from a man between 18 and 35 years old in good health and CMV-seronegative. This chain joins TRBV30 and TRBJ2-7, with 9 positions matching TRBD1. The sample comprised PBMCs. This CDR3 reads CAWSAGTGNYEQYF. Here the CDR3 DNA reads TGTGCCTGGAGTGCCGGGACAGGGAATTACGAGCAGTACTTC.